This T cell receptor beta chain derives from a study of blood T cell repertoires in COVID-19. Turning to the study itself: T cells, B-cell-depleted T cells, or PBMCs supplied cDNA or gDNA.

Profiled with immunoSEQ multiplex PCR; TCRdb holds only in-frame clones, not every one. The sample includes roughly 50,000 clones, 79% seen only once; the top ten take under 4%. From germline, CDR1 is DFQATT and CDR2 SNEGSKA (reference sequence). The CDR3 totals 14 residues. Trimming left V 3 bases short and J 0 bases short, with 11 bases between. The sequence was obtained from a man in his sixties with acute or convalescent COVID-19. V and J are TRBV20-1 and TRBJ1-1, with D possibly being TRBD1 (5 bases). The specimen was peripheral blood. The CDR3 protein is CSASGGTMNTEAFF. The CDR3 nucleotides read TGCAGTGCTAGTGGTGGGACTATGAACACTGAAGCTTTCTTT.